These T cell receptor beta chains were read from a single sample in a study of identical twins. TCRdb re-called the 5' RACE reads with MiXCR, one entry per CDR3 protein. The sample lists 650,000 to 800,000 distinct CDR3 sequences, around 8.6% occurring once. Another study also made use of these data, one on yellow fever vaccine responses in identical twins.

What was sequenced was PBMCs. The receptor source for this set is a woman in her late teens or twenties in good health. Each CDR3 is given with its conserved first and last residue. D genes are given only for firm matches. The size field is filled for only some rows; it gives once, few, many or a size class.

>NA|TRBJ1-6|many|TRBV5-1
TGCGCCAGCAGCCACGATAGCTCCTATAATTCACCCCTCCACTTT
CASSHDSSYNSPLHF
>NA|TRBJ2-2|few|TRBV3-1
TGTGCCAGCAGCCAAGGATTACGGGAGCTGTTTTTT
CASSQGLRELFF
>NA|TRBJ2-7|few|TRBV2
TGTGCCAGCAGTGAGGGGGGGCGAGGCTACGAGCAGTACTTC
CASSEGGRGYEQYF
>NA|TRBJ2-1|NA|TRBV6-2/TRBV6-3
TGTGCCAGCAGTTACCCCTCGGCTAGCCGCGAGCAGTTCTTC
CASSYPSASREQFF
>NA|TRBJ2-5|NA|TRBV20-1
TGCAGTGCTAGAGATGACAGGCCCGAGGGGACCCAGTACTTC
CSARDDRPEGTQYF
>NA|TRBJ2-7|many|TRBV4-3
TGCGCCAGCAGCCAAGAACAGGGCTACGAGCAGTACTTC
CASSQEQGYEQYF
>NA|TRBJ2-5|NA|TRBV2
TGTGCCAGCAGTGGTGCGCTAGGGGAGACCCAGTACTTC
CASSGALGETQYF
>NA|TRBJ2-6|many|TRBV29-1
TGCAGCGTTGAGTCCCGTACGGCCTCTGGGGCCAACGTCCTGACTTTC
CSVESRTASGANVLTF
>TRBD2|TRBJ2-1|few|TRBV5-1
TGCGCCAGCAGCTTGGGGACACAAGCGGGAAGCTCCTACAATGAGCAGTTCTTC
CASSLGTQAGSSYNEQFF
>TRBD2|TRBJ2-3|NA|TRBV6-2/TRBV6-3
TGTGCCAGCAGTTACTCGATAGCGGGAGGAAGCACAGATACGCAGTATTTT
CASSYSIAGGSTDTQYF
>NA|TRBJ2-1|NA|TRBV28
TGTGCCAGCACCGCCCCTCCCTACAATGAGCAGTTCTTC
CASTAPPYNEQFF
>NA|TRBJ2-5|NA|TRBV29-1
TGCAGCGCCTCCCGAGGGACGGAGACCCAGTACTTC
CSASRGTETQYF
>NA|TRBJ2-7|few|TRBV20-1
TGCAGTGCTAGAGACTCAAACAGGGACTACGAGCAGTACTTC
CSARDSNRDYEQYF
>NA|TRBJ2-2|many|TRBV9
TGTGCCAGCAGCGTAGGAGGGCCCGGGGAGCTGTTTTTT
CASSVGGPGELFF
>NA|TRBJ2-1|NA|TRBV28
TGTGCCAGCAGTTTCCACAAAACAGGGAGCTCCTACAATGAGCAGTTCTTC
CASSFHKTGSSYNEQFF
>TRBD1|TRBJ1-4|few|TRBV3-1
TGTGCCAGCAGCCCACCGGGACAGCCTGAAAAACTGTTTTTT
CASSPPGQPEKLFF
>NA|TRBJ2-7|few|TRBV12-3/TRBV12-4
TGTGCCAGCAGTTTCACTGAGACCTACGAGCAGTACTTC
CASSFTETYEQYF
>TRBD2|TRBJ2-1|many|TRBV5-1
TGCGCCAGCAGCCTTAGCGGGAGAAGGTACAATGAGCAGTTCTTC
CASSLSGRRYNEQFF
>TRBD2|TRBJ2-3|few|TRBV28
TGTGCCAGCAGTTTTTTGGCGGGGGGCATAGATACGCAGTATTTT
CASSFLAGGIDTQYF
>TRBD2|TRBJ2-1|NA|TRBV20-1
TGCAGTGCCAAGACCCCTAGCGGCAACAATGAGCAGTTCTTC
CSAKTPSGNNEQFF
>NA|TRBJ2-5|many|TRBV14
TGTGCCAGCAGCCAAGAGCCCTCCTGGGGGCAGCAACAAGAGACCCAGTACTTC
CASSQEPSWGQQQETQYF
>TRBD2|TRBJ2-5|NA|TRBV7-2
TGTGCCAGCAGCTTAATAGCGGGATCAGGAAAGACCCAGTACTTC
CASSLIAGSGKTQYF
>NA|TRBJ2-5|NA|TRBV20-1
TGCAGTGCTACAAGTACCCAAGAGACCCAGTACTTC
CSATSTQETQYF
>TRBD1|TRBJ2-7|few|TRBV6-1
TGTGCCAGCAGACGACGGACAGGGGCTACACACTACGAGCAGTACTTC
CASRRRTGATHYEQYF
>TRBD2|TRBJ2-5|many|TRBV4-3
TGCGCCAGCAGCCACTCTCGACTAGCGGGGGAAGAGACCCAGTACTTC
CASSHSRLAGEETQYF
>NA|TRBJ2-7|NA|TRBV2
TGTGCCAGCAGTGTGGAGGGGCCTGTTCACGAGCAGTACTTC
CASSVEGPVHEQYF
>NA|TRBJ2-2|many|TRBV6-5
TGTGCCAGCAGTTATTCCCCCGGGGAGCTGTTTTTT
CASSYSPGELFF
>NA|TRBJ2-1|NA|TRBV11-3
TGTGCCAGCAGCTTTGTACACAATGAGCAGTTCTTC
CASSFVHNEQFF
>TRBD2|TRBJ2-5|once|TRBV24-1
TGTGCCACCAGTGATCCTGGACTAGCGGGGGCCCAAGAGACCCAGTACTTC
CATSDPGLAGAQETQYF
>NA|TRBJ2-3|NA|TRBV7-9
TGTGCCAGCAACACAGGACAGATCACAGATACGCAGTATTTT
CASNTGQITDTQYF
>TRBD1|TRBJ2-7|NA|TRBV20-1
TGCAGTGCTAGTCGGGGACAGACCTACGAGCAGTACTTC
CSASRGQTYEQYF
>NA|TRBJ1-2|NA|TRBV27
TGTGCCAGCAGTTTAGGGGGGCTTAGCTATGGCTACACCTTC
CASSLGGLSYGYTF
>NA|TRBJ1-1|NA|TRBV10-3
TGTGCCATCAGTGAGTTCACTGAAGCTTTCTTT
CAISEFTEAFF
>TRBD2|TRBJ2-5|few|TRBV20-1
TGCAGTGCTAGCACGCTAGCGGGAGATGGAGAGACCCAGTACTTC
CSASTLAGDGETQYF